A selection of T cell receptor beta chains follows, all from one sample in a study of blood T cell repertoires in COVID-19. Only in-frame clones appear in the TCRdb table, and some are missing; sequencing was by immunoSEQ multiplex PCR. The sample lists 140,000 to 150,000 clones; 84% were seen once. Source material: peripheral blood. The source of these receptors is a man aged 25 to 40 with COVID-19, enrolled during active disease. Each CDR3 is given with its conserved first and last residue. The D gene is left open where the match is weak. Size values are once, few and many counts, or a class for expanded clones, and some rows have none.

-	TRBD1	TRBV28	TRBJ1-1	TGTGCCAGCAGTTCGAAAAGGACGGACAGGGGGCCCCCCTCCGTTGCTTTCTTT	CASSSKRTDRGPPSVAFF
-	-	TRBV7-2	TRBJ2-7	TGTGCCAGCAGCCCCGGAGACCTCTACGAGCAGTACTTC	CASSPGDLYEQYF
-	TRBD2	TRBV27	TRBJ2-4	TGTGCCAGCAGTAGCAGCGGGGGGAACATTCAGTACTTC	CASSSSGGNIQYF
-	TRBD1	TRBV7-9	TRBJ2-1	TGTGCCAGCAGCTCTCTCCCGGGACAGAGCCAGTTCTTC	CASSSLPGQSQFF
-	TRBD2	TRBV28	TRBJ2-3	TGTGCCAGCAGTTTCGTCTTAGCGGGCCCTGCTGTAGAAGATACGCAGTATTTT	CASSFVLAGPAVEDTQYF
-	-	TRBV21-1	TRBJ2-7	TGTGCCAGCAGCAAAGAAGACAGGGATCGGTACGAGCAGTACTTC	CASSKEDRDRYEQYF
-	-	TRBV7-6	TRBJ2-7	TGTGCCAGCAGCTTCCTCGGGGACGAGCAGTACTTC	CASSFLGDEQYF
-	TRBD1	TRBV6-5	TRBJ2-7	TGTGCCAGCAGAGAGGGACAGGGTTTCTACGAGCAGTACTTC	CASREGQGFYEQYF
few	TRBD1	TRBV30	TRBJ1-2	TGTGCCTGGGACAGGGAGATTGCTACTAACTATGGCTACACCTTC	CAWDREIATNYGYTF
-	-	TRBV30	TRBJ1-5	TGTGCCTGGAGTGTACCGGGAAGACACTTTAGCAATCAGCCCCAGCATTTT	CAWSVPGRHFSNQPQHF
once	-	TRBV7-6	TRBJ2-3	TGTGCCAGCAGCCTGGGGCCTAGCACAGATACGCAGTATTTT	CASSLGPSTDTQYF
-	TRBD1	TRBV25-1	TRBJ1-1	TGTGCCAGCAGGGGACAGGGCTTGAACAGGAACTCTGAAGCTTTCTTT	CASRGQGLNRNSEAFF
-	TRBD2	TRBV30	TRBJ2-5	TGTGCCCTTCCAACTAGCGGGAAGCAAGAGACCCAGTACTTC	CALPTSGKQETQYF
-	-	TRBV5-4	TRBJ1-2	TGTGCCAGCAGATCGGAGGGTAGCTTTAACTATGGCTACACCTTC	CASRSEGSFNYGYTF
-	-	TRBV29-1	TRBJ1-1	TGCAGCGTTGATTGGGGCCTGAACACTGAAGCTTTCTTT	CSVDWGLNTEAFF
-	-	TRBV3-1/TRBV3-2	TRBJ1-1	TGTGCCAGCAGCCAAGGGAGTTACACTGAAGCTTTCTTT	CASSQGSYTEAFF
-	-	TRBV2	TRBJ2-1	TGTGCCAGCAGAGTAGCGTTGGGTGAGCAGTTCTTC	CASRVALGEQFF
-	TRBD2	TRBV5-4	TRBJ2-3	TGTGCCAGCAGCTCAATAGCTAGCGGGAGCACAGATACGCAGTATTTT	CASSSIASGSTDTQYF
-	-	TRBV7-9	TRBJ1-3	TGTGCCAGCAGCTTAGGAAGGCAGGTGGTCTCTGGAAACACCATATATTTT	CASSLGRQVVSGNTIYF
-	TRBD1	TRBV9	TRBJ1-2	TGTGCCAGCAGCCTCGACAGGGTCACCTTC	CASSLDRVTF
-	-	TRBV10-3	TRBJ2-2	TGTGCCATCAGTAATACCGGGACTCTGAACACCGGGGAGCTGTTTTTT	CAISNTGTLNTGELFF
few	TRBD2	TRBV4-1	TRBJ2-2	TGCGCCAGCAGCCGAGGGCTTGGACTAGGGGAAGGTAATCCCACCGGGGAGCTGTTTTTT	CASSRGLGLGEGNPTGELFF
-	-	TRBV28	TRBJ1-5	TGTGCCAGCAGTTTACCAACGTCCGGGGTCAATCAGCCCCAGCATTTT	CASSLPTSGVNQPQHF
-	TRBD2	TRBV5-6	TRBJ2-2	TGTGCCAGCAGCCGGGTAGGAGGCGCGGGAGGGCCCTCCGGGGAGCTGTTTTTT	CASSRVGGAGGPSGELFF
few	-	TRBV19	TRBJ1-2	TGTGCCAGTACCGATCAGGGGAGATACACCTTC	CASTDQGRYTF
-	-	TRBV6-5	TRBJ1-1	TGTGCCAGCAGTTACTCGGGGGCGCTTGAAGCTTTCTTT	CASSYSGALEAFF
-	-	TRBV18	TRBJ2-2	TGTGCCAGCTCACCACTTCGGGTGGAGAACACCGGGGAGCTGTTTTTT	CASSPLRVENTGELFF
-	-	TRBV10-3	TRBJ1-2	TGTGCCATCAGCTGGAGTGATAACTATGGCTACACCTTC	CAISWSDNYGYTF
-	-	TRBV21-1	TRBJ2-5	TGTGCCAGCAGCAAAGGACAGGTTGAGACCCAGTACTTC	CASSKGQVETQYF
-	-	TRBV2	TRBJ1-2	TGTGCCAGCACGGGCGCCCGGGGATTGAACTATGGCTACACCTTC	CASTGARGLNYGYTF
few	-	TRBV29-1	TRBJ2-7	TGCAGCGTTGAAGTTTTGCGGGAGCAGTACTTC	CSVEVLREQYF
-	-	TRBV30	TRBJ1-2	TGTGCCTGGAGAGTGGCGGTGGGCTATGGCTACACCTTC	CAWRVAVGYGYTF
-	TRBD1	TRBV7-2	TRBJ2-7	TGTGCCAGCAGCTCCTGGTCGGGACAGGGGGTTCTCGAGCAGTACTTC	CASSSWSGQGVLEQYF
-	-	TRBV9	TRBJ2-5	TGTGCCAGCAGCGCGTCCAACACCGTTTCGACCCAGTACTTC	CASSASNTVSTQYF
-	TRBD1	TRBV19	TRBJ2-6	TGTGCCAGTAGACAGGGGGCTGGGGCCAACGTCCTGACTTTC	CASRQGAGANVLTF
-	TRBD2	TRBV29-1	TRBJ2-3	TGCAGCGTCGACCCGGGAGGGAGAAGCACAGATACGCAGTATTTT	CSVDPGGRSTDTQYF
-	-	TRBV11-2	TRBJ2-3	TGTGCCAGCAGCTTAGGGGCCGGGACTTTCACAGATACGCAGTATTTT	CASSLGAGTFTDTQYF
-	-	TRBV5-5	TRBJ1-5	TGTGCCAGCAGCCGGGGAGGGCGTCAGCCCCAGCATTTT	CASSRGGRQPQHF
-	-	TRBV5-4	TRBJ1-6	TGTGCCAGCAGCTTGTATTCGGGTAATTCACCCCTCCACTTT	CASSLYSGNSPLHF
-	-	TRBV9	TRBJ2-3	TGTGCCAGCAGTCGACTAGTAACAGATACGCAGTATTTT	CASSRLVTDTQYF
once	TRBD2	TRBV9	TRBJ2-1	TGTGCCAGCAGCCCCACTAGCGGAAACTACAATGAGCAGTTCTTC	CASSPTSGNYNEQFF
-	TRBD2	TRBV24-1	TRBJ2-1	TGTGCCTCAGCCGGGGGGGGGATTTACAATGAGCAGTTCTTC	CASAGGGIYNEQFF
-	-	TRBV27	TRBJ1-4	TGTGCCAGCACTACAACTAATGAAAAACTGTTTTTT	CASTTTNEKLFF
-	-	TRBV27	TRBJ1-1	TGTGCCAGCAGCCGAGGAAACACTGAAGCTTTCTTT	CASSRGNTEAFF
-	TRBD1	TRBV28	TRBJ1-1	TGTGCCAGCATTTGGGATGACAGGGGGCGGCCTGAAGCTTTCTTT	CASIWDDRGRPEAFF
-	-	TRBV10-1	TRBJ2-5	TGCGCCAGCAGTCGCAGGGAAGAAGAGACCCAGTACTTC	CASSRREEETQYF
few	-	TRBV28	TRBJ1-5	TGTGCCAGCAGTCCCTTTTGGGTGGACATTTCGAAGAGCAATCAGCCCCAGCATTTT	CASSPFWVDISKSNQPQHF
-	-	TRBV18	TRBJ2-1	TGTGCCAGCTCACCGGGGGCAGGGATCTTTTACAATGAGCAGTTCTTC	CASSPGAGIFYNEQFF
-	-	TRBV10-1	TRBJ1-1	TGCGCCAGCAGTACCCAGATGAACACTGAAGCTTTCTTT	CASSTQMNTEAFF
-	-	TRBV4-2	TRBJ2-2	TGTGCCAGCAGCCAAGAACCGTCACGCGGGATGAACACCGGGGAGCTGTTTTTT	CASSQEPSRGMNTGELFF
-	-	TRBV21-1	TRBJ2-5	TGTGCCAGCAGCAAAGCGCTTTGCTGGCCTGCGGGAGTCAGTCCCGGGAGGCACTTC	CASSKALCWPAGVSPGRHF
few	-	TRBV6-5	TRBJ1-5	TGTGCCAGCAGACAGGATAGCAATCAGCCCCAGCATTTT	CASRQDSNQPQHF